This TCR beta chain was captured by sequencing in a study of shared clonotypes between healthy human individuals. In the study overall: Three CD4 naive, three CD4 memory, two CD8 naive and one CD8 memory plate were used per donor. Findings of the study overall: As a rule, naive subsets had a larger estimated richness than memory subsets.

The sample holds one count of this clone. What it binds is unknown. CDR1 and CDR2 from the germline V gene are LNHDA and SQIVND (reference sequence). Deletions cut 9 bases from V and 1 base from J, with 20 bases between. This CDR3 contains 16 residues. The table came from immunoSEQ multiplex PCR; TCRdb's copy has only in-frame clones and leaves some out. Counted here are about 1.1 million clones, 70% to 80% occurring once; the ten biggest clones make up roughly 0.83%. The sample taken for sequencing was memory CD4+ T cells from PBMCs. The subset here: CD45RA-negative fraction. This clonotype originated in a young man in good health. Some clones in this sample may be carry-over from other donors' samples. The chain joins TRBV19 to TRBJ2-3; tentatively, D is TRBD1 (6 bases). The DNA for the CDR3 is TGTGCCAGCTCTAAGGGGGTAGCGAGGGGCACAGATACGCAGTATTTT. This translates into CASSKGVARGTDTQYF.